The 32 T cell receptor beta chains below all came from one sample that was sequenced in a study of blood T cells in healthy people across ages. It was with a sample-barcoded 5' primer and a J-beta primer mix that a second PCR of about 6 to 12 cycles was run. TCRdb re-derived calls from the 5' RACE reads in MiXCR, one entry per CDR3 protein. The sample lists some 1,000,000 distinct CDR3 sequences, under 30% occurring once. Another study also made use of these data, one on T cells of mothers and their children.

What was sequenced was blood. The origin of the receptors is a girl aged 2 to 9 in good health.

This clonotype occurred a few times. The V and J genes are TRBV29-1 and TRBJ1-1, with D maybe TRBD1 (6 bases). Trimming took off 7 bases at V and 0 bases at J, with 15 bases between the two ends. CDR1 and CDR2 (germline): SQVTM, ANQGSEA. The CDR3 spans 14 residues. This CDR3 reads CSADYGQLNTEAFF. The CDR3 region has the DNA TGCAGCGCTGACTATGGACAGCTGAACACTGAAGCTTTCTTT.

The CDR3 region is CASSLWQGGKVGAFF. CDR3 nucleotide sequence: TGTGCCAGCAGTTTATGGCAGGGAGGAAAAGTGGGAGCTTTCTTT. The gene calls are TRBV12-3 or TRBV12-4 and TRBJ1-1; D is perhaps TRBD1 (5 bases). V was trimmed by 2 bases and J by 10 bases, leaving 20 bases between them. The CDR3 consists of 15 residues.

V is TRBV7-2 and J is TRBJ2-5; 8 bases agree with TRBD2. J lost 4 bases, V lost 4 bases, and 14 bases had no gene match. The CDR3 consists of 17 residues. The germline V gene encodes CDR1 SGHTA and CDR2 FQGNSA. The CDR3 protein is CASSSRGSGRGRETQYF. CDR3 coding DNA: TGTGCCAGCAGCTCACGTGGGAGCGGGAGAGGGCGAGAGACCCAGTACTTC.

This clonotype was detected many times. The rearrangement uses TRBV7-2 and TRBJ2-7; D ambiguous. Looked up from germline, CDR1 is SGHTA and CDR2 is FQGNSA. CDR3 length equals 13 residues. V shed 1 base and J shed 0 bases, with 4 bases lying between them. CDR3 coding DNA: TGTGCCAGCAGCTTAGACCTCTCCTACGAGCAGTACTTC. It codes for CASSLDLSYEQYF.

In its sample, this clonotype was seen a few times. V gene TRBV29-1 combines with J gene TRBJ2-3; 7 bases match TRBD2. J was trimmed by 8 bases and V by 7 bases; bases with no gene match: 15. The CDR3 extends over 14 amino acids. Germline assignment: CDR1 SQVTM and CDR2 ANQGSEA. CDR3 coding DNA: TGCAGCGCCCGCGTGGGGCGGGAGCCTACTACGCAGTATTTT. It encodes CSARVGREPTTQYF.

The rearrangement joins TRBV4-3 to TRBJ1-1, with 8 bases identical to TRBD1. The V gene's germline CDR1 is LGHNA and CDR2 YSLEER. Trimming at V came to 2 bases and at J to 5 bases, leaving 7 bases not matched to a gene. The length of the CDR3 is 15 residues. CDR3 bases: TGCGCCAGCAGCCAAAACTCAGGGGGCTGGACTGAAGCTTTCTTT. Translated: CASSQNSGGWTEAFF.

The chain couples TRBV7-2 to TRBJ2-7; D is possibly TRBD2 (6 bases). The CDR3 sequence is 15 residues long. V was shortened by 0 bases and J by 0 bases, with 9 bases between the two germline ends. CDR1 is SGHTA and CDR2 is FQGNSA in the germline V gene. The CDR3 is CASSLAEGLSYEQYF. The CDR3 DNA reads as TGTGCCAGCAGCTTAGCGGAGGGTCTCTCCTACGAGCAGTACTTC.

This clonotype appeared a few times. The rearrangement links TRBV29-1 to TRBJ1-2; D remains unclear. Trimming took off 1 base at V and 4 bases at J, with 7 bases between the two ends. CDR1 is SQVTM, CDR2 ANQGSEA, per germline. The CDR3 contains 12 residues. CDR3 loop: CSVEVEVYGYTF. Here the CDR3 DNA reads TGCAGCGTTGAAGTCGAGGTCTATGGCTACACCTTC.

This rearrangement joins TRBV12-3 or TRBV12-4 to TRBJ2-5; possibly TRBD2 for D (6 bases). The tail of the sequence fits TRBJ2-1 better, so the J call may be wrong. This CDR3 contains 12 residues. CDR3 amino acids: CASSPGLIKQFF. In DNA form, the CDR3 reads TGTGCCAGCAGTCCGGGACTGATTAAGCAGTTCTTC.

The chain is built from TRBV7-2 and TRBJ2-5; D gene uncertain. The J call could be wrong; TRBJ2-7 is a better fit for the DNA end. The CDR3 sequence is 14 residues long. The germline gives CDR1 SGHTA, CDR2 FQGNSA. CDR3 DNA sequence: TGTGCCAGCAGCATTCCAGGACCCCACTACGAGCAGTACTTC. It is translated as CASSIPGPHYEQYF.

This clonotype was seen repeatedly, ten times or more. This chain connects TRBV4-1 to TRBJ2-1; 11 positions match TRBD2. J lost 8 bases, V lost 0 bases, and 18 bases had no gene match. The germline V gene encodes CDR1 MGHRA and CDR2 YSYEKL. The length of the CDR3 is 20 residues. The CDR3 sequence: CASSQEFGLAGGPWGHEQFF. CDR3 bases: TGCGCCAGCAGCCAAGAATTCGGGCTAGCGGGAGGTCCTTGGGGTCATGAGCAGTTCTTC.

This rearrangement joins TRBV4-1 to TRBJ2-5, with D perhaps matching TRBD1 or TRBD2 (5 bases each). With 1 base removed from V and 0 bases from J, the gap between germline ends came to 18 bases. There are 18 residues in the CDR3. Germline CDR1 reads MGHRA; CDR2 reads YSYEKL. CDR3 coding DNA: TGCGCCAGCAGCCAAGTAAACGGGAAGACAGCGTACCAAGAGACCCAGTACTTC. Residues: CASSQVNGKTAYQETQYF.

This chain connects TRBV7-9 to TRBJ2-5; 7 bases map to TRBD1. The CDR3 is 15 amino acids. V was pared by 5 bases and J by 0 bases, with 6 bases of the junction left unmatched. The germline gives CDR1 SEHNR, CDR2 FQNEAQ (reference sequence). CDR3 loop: CASSRQGQNQETQYF. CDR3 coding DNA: TGTGCCAGCAGCCGTCAGGGACAGAACCAAGAGACCCAGTACTTC.

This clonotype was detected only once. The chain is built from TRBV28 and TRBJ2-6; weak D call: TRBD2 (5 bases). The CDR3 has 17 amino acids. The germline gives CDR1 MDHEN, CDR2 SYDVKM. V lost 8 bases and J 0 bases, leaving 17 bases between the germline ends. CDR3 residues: CASWEWQANSGANVLTF. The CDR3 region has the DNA TGTGCCAGCTGGGAGTGGCAGGCCAACTCTGGGGCCAACGTCCTGACTTTC.

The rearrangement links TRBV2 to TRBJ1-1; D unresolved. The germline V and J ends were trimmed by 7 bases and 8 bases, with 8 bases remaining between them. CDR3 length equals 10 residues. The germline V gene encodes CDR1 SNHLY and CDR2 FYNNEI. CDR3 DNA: TGTGCCAGCATTAGGACCGAAGCTTTCTTT. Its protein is CASIRTEAFF.

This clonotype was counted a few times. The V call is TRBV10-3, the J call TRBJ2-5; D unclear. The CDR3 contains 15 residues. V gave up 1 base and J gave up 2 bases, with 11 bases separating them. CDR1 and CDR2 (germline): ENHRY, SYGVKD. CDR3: CAISEFPDEQETQYF. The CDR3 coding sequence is TGTGCCATCAGTGAGTTTCCTGACGAACAAGAGACCCAGTACTTC.

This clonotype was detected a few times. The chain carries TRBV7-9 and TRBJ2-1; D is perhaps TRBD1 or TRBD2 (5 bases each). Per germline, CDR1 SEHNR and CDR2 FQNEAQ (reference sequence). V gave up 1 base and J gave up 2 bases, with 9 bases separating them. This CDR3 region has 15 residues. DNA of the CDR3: TGTGCCAGCAGCTTAGTGGGGACCACCTACAATGAGCAGTTCTTC. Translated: CASSLVGTTYNEQFF.

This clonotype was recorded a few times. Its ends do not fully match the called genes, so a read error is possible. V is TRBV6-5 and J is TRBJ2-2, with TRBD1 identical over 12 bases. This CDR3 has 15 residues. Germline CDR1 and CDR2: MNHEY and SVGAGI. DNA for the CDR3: TGTGCCAGCAGTGGGGACAGGGGGCACACCGGGGGGCTGTTTTTT. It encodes CASSGDRGHTGGLFF.

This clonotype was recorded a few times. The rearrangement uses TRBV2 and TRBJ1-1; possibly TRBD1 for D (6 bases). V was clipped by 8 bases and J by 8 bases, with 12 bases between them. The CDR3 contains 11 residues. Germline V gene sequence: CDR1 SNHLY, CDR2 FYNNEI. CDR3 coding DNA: TGTGCCAGCTATCAGGGGTTGGAAGCTTTCTTT. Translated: CASYQGLEAFF.

CDR3 DNA sequence: TGCAGTGCTAGTGCTAGCGGGAGAGGAGAGACCCAGTACTTC. As protein: CSASASGRGETQYF. The chain has TRBV20-1 and TRBJ2-5; TRBD2 matches at 10 bases. This CDR3 spans 14 amino acids. In germline, CDR1 is DFQATT, CDR2 SNEGSKA (reference sequence). Losses at the gene ends were 3 bases for V and 4 bases for J; bases not matched to a gene: 5.

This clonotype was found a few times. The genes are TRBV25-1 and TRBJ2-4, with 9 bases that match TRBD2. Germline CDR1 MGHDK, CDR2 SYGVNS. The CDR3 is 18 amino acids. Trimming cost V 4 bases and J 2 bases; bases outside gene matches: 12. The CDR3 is CASSVAGGPLGTKNIQYF. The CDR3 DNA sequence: TGTGCCAGCAGTGTCGCGGGAGGGCCATTGGGGACCAAAAACATTCAGTACTTC.

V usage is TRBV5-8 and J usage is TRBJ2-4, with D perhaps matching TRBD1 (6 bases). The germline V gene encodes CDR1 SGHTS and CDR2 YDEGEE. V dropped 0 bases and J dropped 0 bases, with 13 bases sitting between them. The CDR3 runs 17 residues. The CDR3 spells CASSLVLGGVAKNIQYF. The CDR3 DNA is TGTGCCAGCAGCTTGGTTTTAGGGGGAGTAGCCAAAAACATTCAGTACTTC.

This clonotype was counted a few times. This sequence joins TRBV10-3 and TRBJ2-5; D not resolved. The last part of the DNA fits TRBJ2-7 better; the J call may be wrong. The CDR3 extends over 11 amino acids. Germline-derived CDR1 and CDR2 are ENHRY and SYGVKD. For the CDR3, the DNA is TGTGCCATCAGTGACCAGGCCGAGCAGTACTTC. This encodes CAISDQAEQYF.

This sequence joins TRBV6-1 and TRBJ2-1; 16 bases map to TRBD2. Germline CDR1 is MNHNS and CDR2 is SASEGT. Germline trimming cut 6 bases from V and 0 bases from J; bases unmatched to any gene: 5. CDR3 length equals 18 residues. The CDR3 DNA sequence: TGTGCCAGCAGATCCGGGACTAGCGGGGGGGTCTCCTACAATGAGCAGTTCTTC. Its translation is CASRSGTSGGVSYNEQFF.

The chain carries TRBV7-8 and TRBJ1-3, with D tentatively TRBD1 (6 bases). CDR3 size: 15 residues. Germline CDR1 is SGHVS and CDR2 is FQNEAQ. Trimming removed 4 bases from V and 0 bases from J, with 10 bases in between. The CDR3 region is CASSWTDNSGNTIYF. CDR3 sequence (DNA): TGTGCCAGCAGCTGGACAGACAACTCTGGAAACACCATATATTTT.

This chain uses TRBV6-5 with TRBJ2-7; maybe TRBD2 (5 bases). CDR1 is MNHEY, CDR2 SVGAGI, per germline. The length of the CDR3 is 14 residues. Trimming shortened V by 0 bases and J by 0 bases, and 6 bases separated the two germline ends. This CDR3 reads CASSYSRGSYEQYF. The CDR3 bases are TGTGCCAGCAGTTACTCCCGGGGCTCCTACGAGCAGTACTTC.

The CDR3, as DNA: TGCAGTGCTAGAGATCCCCAACTACTTATAGCGGGGGGGTACACAGATACGCAGTATTTT. Its translation is CSARDPQLLIAGGYTDTQYF. The V and J genes are TRBV20-1 and TRBJ2-3; 11 bases map to TRBD2. Trimming at V came to 0 bases and at J to 2 bases, leaving 16 bases not matched to a gene. The CDR3 is 20 amino acids. Germline CDR1 DFQATT, CDR2 SNEGSKA (reference sequence).

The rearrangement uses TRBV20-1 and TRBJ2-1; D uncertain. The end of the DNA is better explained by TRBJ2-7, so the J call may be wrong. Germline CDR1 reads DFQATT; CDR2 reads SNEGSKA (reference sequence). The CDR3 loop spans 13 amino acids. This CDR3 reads CSARLPTSYEQYF. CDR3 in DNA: TGCAGTGCTAGACTACCGACTTCCTACGAGCAGTACTTC.

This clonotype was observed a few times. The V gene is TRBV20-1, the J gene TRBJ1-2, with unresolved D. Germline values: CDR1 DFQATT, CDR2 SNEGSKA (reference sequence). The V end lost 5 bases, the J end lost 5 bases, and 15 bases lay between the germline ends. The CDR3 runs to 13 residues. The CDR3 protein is CSALLAGRYGYTF. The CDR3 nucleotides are TGCAGTGCTCTGTTGGCAGGACGGTATGGCTACACCTTC.

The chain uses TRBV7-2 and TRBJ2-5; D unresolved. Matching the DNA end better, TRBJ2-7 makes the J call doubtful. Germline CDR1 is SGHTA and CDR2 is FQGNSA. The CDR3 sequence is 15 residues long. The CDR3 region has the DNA TGTGCCAGCAGCTCACACCCGGGCGGAAGATACGAGCAGTACTTC. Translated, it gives CASSSHPGGRYEQYF.

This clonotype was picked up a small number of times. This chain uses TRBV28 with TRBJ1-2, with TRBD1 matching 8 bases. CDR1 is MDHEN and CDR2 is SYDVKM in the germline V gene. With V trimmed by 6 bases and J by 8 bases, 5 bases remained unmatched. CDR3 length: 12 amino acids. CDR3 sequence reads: CASRWTGQGYTF. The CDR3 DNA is TGTGCCAGCAGATGGACAGGGCAGGGCTACACCTTC.

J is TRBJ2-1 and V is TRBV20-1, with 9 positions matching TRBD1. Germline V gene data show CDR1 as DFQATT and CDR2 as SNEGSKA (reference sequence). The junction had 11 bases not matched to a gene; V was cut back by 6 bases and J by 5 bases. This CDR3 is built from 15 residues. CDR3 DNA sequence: TGCAGTGCAACCCACCGGACAGGGGTGCACAATGAGCAGTTCTTC. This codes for CSATHRTGVHNEQFF.